The present T cell receptor beta chain was sequenced within a study of cytomegalovirus exposure and HLA in healthy donors. Overall study findings and caveats: Some V segments (TRBV6-2 and TRBV6-3 among them) were excluded as indistinguishable.

Germline CDR1 LNHDA, CDR2 SQIVND (reference sequence). Unmatched junction bases numbered 8, after V lost 3 bases and J lost 5 bases. This CDR3 spans 16 amino acids. Notes on this clone: Antigen: not known.

Both 60 Vbeta primers and 13 Jbeta primers went into the PCR. The data were produced by immunoSEQ multiplex PCR, yet TCRdb's version contains in-frame clones alone and is incomplete. The sample includes 200,000 to 250,000 clones, 70% to 90% seen only once; the top ten take over 1%. The sample comprised PBMCs. This TCR derives from a human donor in good health. The chain joins TRBV19 to TRBJ1-5; 9 bases agree with TRBD1. CDR3 protein: CASSMGQGPDHQPQHF. The CDR3, as DNA: TGTGCCAGTAGTATGGGACAGGGTCCAGACCATCAGCCCCAGCATTTT.